The 7 T cell receptor beta chains below were found in one sample sequenced in a study of CD8+ T cells in alopecia areata. Reverse transcribed after extraction, RNA yielded cDNA as the sequencing template. Data came from immunoSEQ multiplex PCR; TCRdb stores just in-frame clones and leaves some out. The table lists 150,000 or so clones, approximately 59% of them singletons, with roughly 17% in the top ten. Treatment: oral pan-JAK inhibitor, 5-10 mg twice daily. Sequencing was performed on CD4+ T cells sorted from blood, taken between weeks 55 and 65, from a patient treated with tofacitinib. The receptors were sampled from a human donor with alopecia areata.

This chain connects TRBV6-1 to TRBJ1-1; the D gene is possibly TRBD1 (5 bases). The V end lost 2 bases, the J end lost 4 bases, and 14 bases lay between the germline ends. Germline V gives CDR1 MNHNS, CDR2 SASEGT. The CDR3 is made up of 15 amino acids. The CDR3 protein is CASSETAGLVTEAFF. CDR3 coding DNA: TGTGCCAGCAGTGAAACGGCAGGGTTGGTCACTGAAGCTTTCTTT.

This chain connects TRBV6-1 to TRBJ2-1, with D perhaps TRBD2 (5 bases). Trimming removed 11 bases at V and 12 bases at J, with 17 bases between. Germline CDR1 is MNHNS and CDR2 is SASEGT. This CDR3 has 11 residues. CDR3 in DNA: TGTGCCGGCGGGCTCGATCGAGGGCAGTTCTTC. Protein: CAGGLDRGQFF.

This clone has just a few counts. The rearrangement links TRBV6-5 to TRBJ2-7; 7 bases fit TRBD2. The germline V gene encodes CDR1 MNHEY and CDR2 SVGAGI. The V gene end was trimmed by 8 bases and the J gene end by 1 base; junction bases not matched to a gene: 2. This CDR3 spans 12 amino acids. The CDR3 region is CASGRVSYEQYF. The CDR3 DNA follows: TGTGCCAGCGGGAGGGTATCCTACGAGCAGTACTTC.

This clone was counted a few times. V usage is TRBV5-1 and J usage is TRBJ2-7, with 9 bases matching TRBD1. V shed 4 bases, J shed 7 bases, and the junction held 9 bases outside the gene matches. This CDR3 region has 14 residues. CDR1 is SGHRS, CDR2 YFSETQ, per germline. CDR3: CASSPGGQGGEQYF. In nucleotides, the CDR3 is TGCGCCAGCAGCCCGGGGGGACAGGGCGGAGAGCAGTACTTC.

The V gene is TRBV30, the J gene TRBJ1-4, with 9 bases that match TRBD1. Germline CDR1 GTSNPN, CDR2 SVGIG (reference sequence). Trimming removed 4 bases from V and 8 bases from J; junction bases left unmatched: 8. This CDR3 is built from 14 residues. In DNA form, the CDR3 reads TGTGCCTGGAACCAGGGACAGGGTGTAGAAAAACTGTTTTTT. Its protein is CAWNQGQGVEKLFF. Looking up the rest from reference TRBV30 and TRBJ1-4 gives the full variable domain: SQTIHQWPATLVQPVGSPLSLECTVEGTSNPNLYWYRQAAGRGLQLLFYSVGIGQISSEVPQNLSASRPQDRQFILSSKKLLLSDSGFYLCAWNQGQGVEKLFFGSGTQLSVL.

The chain links TRBV7-9 to TRBJ1-2, with D perhaps TRBD1 (5 bases). The CDR3 consists of 13 residues. CDR1 is SEHNR, CDR2 FQNEAQ, per germline (reference sequence). V was cut by 4 bases and J by 8 bases, with 14 bases left in between. CDR3 region: CASSSTEGLGYTF. The CDR3 region has the DNA TGTGCCAGCAGCTCGACAGAGGGATTGGGCTACACCTTC.

The chain employs TRBV6-5 and TRBJ2-7; the D is unclear. The germline CDR1 and CDR2 sequences are MNHEY and SVGAGI. V was shortened by 8 bases and J by 2 bases, with 19 bases between the two germline ends. There are 15 residues in the CDR3. CDR3 residues: CASCSGPLRPYEQYF. The CDR3 DNA sequence: TGTGCCAGCTGCTCCGGGCCCTTACGGCCCTACGAGCAGTACTTC.